This T cell receptor (beta chain) was documented in a study of OX40 agonist ivuxolimab in advanced cancers. The study's findings and limits: CD8+ T cells averaged more expanded clones than CD4+.

CDR3 size: 16 residues. Trimming removed 7 bases at V and 6 bases at J, with 28 bases between. The germline V gene encodes CDR1 SQVTM and CDR2 ANQGSEA. Here immunoSEQ multiplex PCR was the method, and the copy in TCRdb shows in-frame clones only, minus some. This table has some 60,000 clones, around 84% appearing once. Remarks on this clone: Its specificity is not known.

Here the sequenced sample was CD4+ or CD8+ T cells sorted from blood, taken in a trial of the OX40 agonist ivuxolimab. The chain uses TRBV29-1 and TRBJ2-7, with D perhaps TRBD2 (6 bases). This clonotype was sampled from an adult with an advanced solid tumor such as melanoma, head and neck, liver or kidney cancer. As DNA, the CDR3 is TGCAGCGCCACGAGGGCTCGGGGGACCGAAATGGTCGAGCAGTACTTC. Translated: CSATRARGTEMVEQYF.